Listed below are T cell receptor beta chains from one sample, sequenced in a study of blood T cell repertoires in COVID-19. Sequencing used immunoSEQ multiplex PCR; TCRdb keeps in-frame clones, though not all of them. The sample shows roughly 13,000 clones, less than 80% of them seen only once. What was sequenced was peripheral blood. The source is a man aged 65 to 79 with acute or convalescent COVID-19. Each CDR3 is given with its conserved first and last residue. The D gene is left open where the match is weak. The size field is filled for only some rows; it gives once, few, many or a size class.

J gene,clone size,D gene,V gene,CDR3 protein,CDR3 DNA
TRBJ2-3,once,-,TRBV9,CASSVASGVATDTQYF,TGTGCCAGCAGCGTAGCTTCGGGGGTGGCCACAGATACGCAGTATTTT
TRBJ2-1,-,TRBD2,TRBV5-1,CASSFQPGTSGRVEQFF,TGCGCCAGCAGCTTCCAACCCGGGACTAGCGGGAGAGTTGAGCAGTTCTTC
TRBJ2-2,-,TRBD2,TRBV7-2,CASSPQRGGNGELFF,TGTGCCAGCAGCCCTCAGCGGGGGGGTAACGGGGAGCTGTTTTTT
TRBJ1-1,-,-,TRBV20-1,CSATVNTEAFF,TGCAGTGCTACAGTGAACACTGAAGCTTTCTTT
TRBJ2-7,-,-,TRBV7-8,CASSLETGEGYEQYF,TGTGCCAGCAGCTTAGAAACGGGAGAAGGTTACGAGCAGTACTTC
TRBJ1-1,few,-,TRBV7-2,CASSLGGQRPNTEAFF,TGTGCCAGCAGCTTAGGGGGGCAGCGGCCTAACACTGAAGCTTTCTTT
TRBJ2-1,medium-sized,-,TRBV5-6,CASSLAGQGSYNEQFF,TGTGCCAGCAGCTTGGCCGGGCAGGGGTCCTACAATGAGCAGTTCTTC
TRBJ1-3,-,TRBD1,TRBV3-1/TRBV3-2,CASRQVSGGSVSSGNTIYF,TGTGCCAGCAGACAAGTTTCAGGGGGCTCGGTTAGCTCTGGAAACACCATATATTTT
TRBJ2-7,-,-,TRBV7-9,CATQAGAYEQYF,TGTGCCACCCAAGCAGGGGCTTACGAGCAGTACTTC
TRBJ2-7,-,-,TRBV7-9,CASSSRRQVYEQYF,TGTGCCAGCAGCTCCAGACGACAAGTCTACGAGCAGTACTTC
TRBJ1-1,-,-,TRBV5-4,CASSPPTGNTEAFF,TGTGCCAGCAGCCCACCGACAGGGAACACTGAAGCTTTCTTT
TRBJ1-1,-,-,TRBV11-2,CASSLERGSTEAFF,TGTGCCAGCAGCTTAGAAAGAGGAAGCACTGAAGCTTTCTTT
TRBJ1-5,-,-,TRBV4-3,CASSQGTSNQPQHF,TGCGCCAGCAGCCAAGGGACAAGTAATCAGCCCCAGCATTTT
TRBJ2-7,-,-,TRBV5-6,CASSLDGGQYF,TGTGCCAGCAGCTTGGACGGGGGACAGTACTTC
TRBJ1-5,-,-,TRBV28,CASTYNRQPQHF,TGTGCCAGCACCTATAACCGGCAGCCCCAGCATTTT
TRBJ2-1,medium-sized,TRBD2,TRBV6-5,CASSYSGRNEQFF,TGTGCCAGCAGTTACAGCGGGAGAAATGAGCAGTTCTTC
TRBJ1-2,-,-,TRBV7-2,CASSLARMEDYGYTF,TGTGCCAGCAGCTTAGCCCGGATGGAGGACTATGGCTACACCTTC
TRBJ1-1,-,-,TRBV27,CASSLAGNTEAFF,TGTGCCAGCAGTTTAGCGGGTAACACTGAAGCTTTCTTT
TRBJ2-6,-,-,TRBV27,CASLSSGANVLTF,TGTGCCAGTCTTTCCTCTGGGGCCAACGTCCTGACTTTC
TRBJ2-2,-,TRBD2,TRBV9,CASSVGAAGGNTGELFF,TGTGCCAGCAGCGTAGGAGCAGCGGGGGGGAACACCGGGGAGCTGTTTTTT
TRBJ1-5,few,TRBD1,TRBV19,CATKGTGLSQPQHF,TGTGCCACAAAAGGGACAGGGTTATCTCAGCCCCAGCATTTT
TRBJ1-4,-,-,TRBV6-5,CASRIGGWDEKLFF,TGTGCCAGCAGGATCGGGGGTTGGGATGAAAAACTGTTTTTT
TRBJ1-1,-,-,TRBV7-2,CASSPQLNTEAFF,TGTGCCAGCAGCCCTCAGTTGAACACTGAAGCTTTCTTT
TRBJ1-2,-,TRBD1,TRBV5-4,CASSSKTGIGYTF,TGTGCCAGCAGCTCGAAGACAGGGATTGGCTACACCTTC
TRBJ2-6,-,TRBD1,TRBV3-1/TRBV3-2,CASRGNRGVIGANVLTF,TGTGCCAGCCGGGGAAACAGGGGAGTGATTGGGGCCAACGTCCTGACTTTC
TRBJ1-3,few,-,TRBV19,CASSMGQHSGNTIYF,TGTGCCAGTAGTATGGGGCAGCACTCTGGAAACACCATATATTTT
TRBJ2-7,few,-,TRBV6-2/TRBV6-3,CASSYSPRGGEQYF,TGTGCCAGCAGTTACTCCCCCAGGGGTGGTGAGCAGTACTTC
TRBJ1-2,-,TRBD1,TRBV7-9,CASSLGQGDGYTF,TGTGCCAGCAGCTTAGGACAGGGGGATGGCTACACCTTC
TRBJ2-7,-,TRBD1,TRBV19,CASSSGQVPPYEQYF,TGTGCCAGTAGTAGTGGACAGGTACCGCCCTACGAGCAGTACTTC
TRBJ2-7,-,-,TRBV7-2,CASSLPTDYEQYF,TGTGCCAGCAGCCTGCCGACTGACTACGAGCAGTACTTC
TRBJ1-3,-,-,TRBV6-5,CASPAGPGNTIYF,TGTGCCAGCCCCGCGGGTCCTGGAAACACCATATATTTT
TRBJ2-5,-,TRBD2,TRBV7-2,CASSRGLAGGQWETQYF,TGTGCCAGCAGCCGTGGGCTAGCGGGAGGTCAGTGGGAGACCCAGTACTTC
TRBJ1-3,-,TRBD1,TRBV28,CASSLLGTGGGNTIYF,TGTGCCAGCAGTTTACTCGGTACAGGGGGCGGAAACACCATATATTTT
TRBJ2-3,once,TRBD1,TRBV5-4,CASSFGQGVGVTQYF,TGTGCCAGCAGCTTCGGACAGGGCGTCGGGGTTACGCAGTATTTT
TRBJ2-5,medium-sized,TRBD1,TRBV28,CATSGRDRGWMTQYF,TGTGCCACCTCGGGTCGGGACAGGGGCTGGATGACCCAGTACTTC
TRBJ2-7,few,-,TRBV12-3/TRBV12-4,CASSLLAGNEQYF,TGTGCCAGCAGTTTATTAGCCGGTAACGAGCAGTACTTC
TRBJ1-2,medium-sized,TRBD1,TRBV27,CASSLLDRGDYGYTF,TGTGCCAGCAGTTTATTGGACAGGGGGGACTATGGCTACACCTTC
TRBJ2-1,-,-,TRBV28,CASSLAYPGSYNEQFF,TGTGCCAGCAGTTTGGCCTACCCAGGCTCCTACAATGAGCAGTTCTTC
TRBJ2-7,-,TRBD1,TRBV18,CASSPRQGADEQYF,TGTGCCAGCTCACCTAGACAGGGGGCGGACGAGCAGTACTTC
TRBJ1-2,large,TRBD1,TRBV4-3,CASSQDQGPDRRRF,TGCGCCAGCAGCCAAGATCAGGGACCGGACAGGCGACGGTTC
TRBJ1-2,-,TRBD1,TRBV6-5,CASRTHQGARGYTF,TGTGCCAGCAGAACCCATCAGGGGGCGCGGGGCTACACCTTC